This passage covers 22 T cell receptor beta chains from one sample sequenced in a study of regulatory T cells in long-lasting Graves disease. According to the study, TCR beta libraries were built with iRepertoire HTBI primers and CDR3-region Arm-PCR. TCRdb reprocessed the multiplex PCR reads via MiXCR and lists one record per CDR3 protein. The data hold roughly 610,000 distinct CDR3 sequences, with approximately 15% observed a single time. Time point noted: newly diagnosed GD, antithyroid drugs for less than 3 months. PBMC-derived RNA was used for the TCR library. This sample was shared with a second study, whose subject was T cells in Graves' hyperthyroidism and ophthalmopathy.

This specimen was peripheral blood mononuclear cells (PBMCs), taken at new diagnosis, from a patient treated with antithyroid drugs. The receptor source for this set is a woman aged 25-40 years with Graves disease.

This clonotype has at least ten counts. This rearrangement joins TRBV11-3 to TRBJ1-1; D remains ambiguous. Germline V lookup: CDR1 SGHNT, CDR2 YENEEA. Trimming stripped 3 bases from V and 5 bases from J, with 10 bases between. The CDR3 totals 13 residues. The CDR3 loop reads CASSLVAETEAFF. In DNA, the CDR3 is TGTGCCAGCAGCTTGGTGGCGGAGACTGAAGCTTTCTTT. Together with reference TRBV11-3 and TRBJ1-1, the CDR3 gives the full variable domain: EAGVVQSPRYKIIEKKQPVAFWCNPISGHNTLYWYLQNLGQGPELLIRYENEEAVDDSQLPKDRFSAERLKGVDSTLKIQPAELGDSAVYLCASSLVAETEAFFGQGTRLTVV.

The rearrangement uses TRBV3-1 and TRBJ2-3; D is undetermined. The CDR3 runs 13 residues. CDR1 is LGHDT and CDR2 is YNNKEL in the germline V gene (reference sequence). V was clipped by 0 bases and J by 2 bases, with 3 bases between them. CDR3 residues: CASSQDITDTQYF. The CDR3 region has the DNA TGTGCCAGCAGCCAAGATATCACAGATACGCAGTATTTT.

This clonotype was picked up many times. V gene TRBV7-9 combines with J gene TRBJ1-1; D gene unclear. The germline V and J ends were trimmed by 8 bases and 3 bases, with 13 bases remaining between them. CDR3 length: 13 residues. Germline-derived CDR1 and CDR2 are SEHNR and FQNEAQ (reference sequence). CDR3 in amino acids: CASLLRLDTEAFF. CDR3 DNA: TGTGCCAGCTTACTTCGACTTGACACTGAAGCTTTCTTT.

The sample holds a few counts of this clonotype. The chain combines TRBV7-9 with TRBJ1-1; 7 nucleotides align to TRBD1. V lost 5 bases to trimming and J lost 7 bases; unmatched junction nucleotides: 7. This CDR3 is 13 amino acids long. The germline V gene encodes CDR1 SEHNR and CDR2 FQNEAQ (reference sequence). CDR3 amino acids: CASSPGTAGEAFF. CDR3 nucleotide sequence: TGTGCCAGCAGCCCAGGGACAGCAGGTGAAGCTTTCTTT.

The table lists this clonotype with many counts. The rearrangement uses TRBV27 and TRBJ2-7; D gene unclear. The V gene's germline CDR1 is MNHEY and CDR2 SMNVEV (reference sequence). Trimming stripped 6 bases from V and 3 bases from J, with 6 bases between. The CDR3 totals 11 residues. CDR3 nucleotides: TGTGCCAGCAGCAACGTCTACGAGCAGTACTTC. Translation: CASSNVYEQYF.

This clonotype was detected ten times or more. The rearrangement links TRBV10-3 to TRBJ1-1; weak D call: TRBD1 (5 bases). V lost 4 bases and J lost 0, with 12 bases in between. The germline gives CDR1 ENHRY, CDR2 SYGVKD. CDR3 size: 15 residues. This CDR3 is CAISAHGGMNTEAFF. The CDR3 nucleotides read TGTGCCATCAGTGCCCATGGGGGGATGAACACTGAAGCTTTCTTT.

For this clonotype: Being one base from a much bigger clone, this may be a read error. This chain connects TRBV6-9 to TRBJ1-1; D not resolved. Germline V CDR1 and CDR2: MNHGY, SVAAGI. The CDR3 is 14 amino acids. Trimming pared 3 bases from V and 3 bases from J, leaving 11 bases between. CDR3 sequence reads: CASSYGEAHTEAFF. The CDR3 nucleotides are TGTGCCAGCAGTTACGGAGAGGCTCACACTGAAGCTTTCTTT.

The table lists this clonotype with many counts. The chain links TRBV2 to TRBJ2-5; a possible D gene is TRBD2 (6 bases). CDR1 and CDR2 from the germline V gene are SNHLY and FYNNEI. Trimming took 4 bases from V and 4 from J, leaving 16 bases between them. This CDR3 has 15 residues. CDR3 protein: CASSGSTGAAETQYF. The CDR3 nucleotides read TGTGCCAGCAGTGGCTCGACGGGAGCTGCAGAGACCCAGTACTTC.

This clonotype came up a few times. The CDR3 here is CASSPGLAGGGNEQFF. The DNA of the CDR3 is TGCGCCAGCAGCCCGGGACTAGCGGGAGGCGGGAATGAGCAGTTCTTC. This chain joins TRBV5-1 and TRBJ2-5; 15 nucleotides line up with TRBD2. The DNA end favors TRBJ2-1, so the J call may be wrong. This CDR3 has 16 amino acids. Germline lookup yields CDR1 SGHRS and CDR2 YFSETQ.

This clonotype has a count of ten or more. This chain links TRBV7-9 with TRBJ2-4; TRBD1 or TRBD2 may be the D gene (5 bases each). This CDR3 is built from 14 residues. Germline assignment: CDR1 SEHNR and CDR2 FQNEAQ (reference sequence). Trimming took off 4 bases at V and 0 bases at J, with 7 bases between the two ends. The CDR3 sequence is CASSSGTAKNIQYF. Here the CDR3 DNA reads TGTGCCAGCAGCTCCGGGACAGCCAAAAACATTCAGTACTTC.

This clonotype appeared many times. The V and J genes are TRBV7-3 and TRBJ2-1; TRBD2 aligns across 8 bases. J gave up 3 bases and V 2 bases, and 3 bases lay outside the gene matches. This CDR3 contains 15 residues. CDR1 and CDR2 (germline): SGHTA, FQGTGA. The CDR3 here is CASSLSGLVYNEQFF. CDR3 DNA sequence: TGTGCCAGCAGCTTATCGGGACTAGTCTACAATGAGCAGTTCTTC.

The table lists this clonotype with a few counts. The chain is built from TRBV20-1 and TRBJ2-4; D is perhaps TRBD2 (5 bases). Trimming left V 5 bases short and J 0 bases short, with 14 bases between. This CDR3 has 15 residues. Germline CDR1 DFQATT, CDR2 SNEGSKA (reference sequence). The CDR3 DNA reads as TGCAGTGCTTCCTATGAGGGATTAGCCAAAAACATTCAGTACTTC. Protein product: CSASYEGLAKNIQYF.

This clonotype was observed at least ten times. The rearrangement joins TRBV7-2 to TRBJ2-7; 8 positions agree with TRBD2. CDR1 and CDR2 from the germline V gene are SGHTA and FQGNSA. V was clipped by 5 bases and J by 4 bases; unmatched bases: 7. The CDR3 consists of 14 residues. The CDR3 nucleotides are TGTGCCAGCAGCACCGGGACTAGACCTTACGAGCAGTACTTC. It specifies CASSTGTRPYEQYF.

V usage is TRBV10-3 and J usage is TRBJ1-5; possible D gene TRBD1, 6 bases. Germline lookup yields CDR1 ENHRY and CDR2 SYGVKD. The CDR3 runs 16 residues. Trimming pared 5 bases from V and 2 bases from J, leaving 16 bases between. Written as DNA, the CDR3 is TGTGCCATCAGTTCGGCAGGGGTATATGGCAATCAGCCCCAGCATTTT. Its translation is CAISSAGVYGNQPQHF.

The sample holds one count of this clonotype. A clone one base away is much larger, so this may be a read error. The rearrangement joins TRBV15 to TRBJ2-2; D gene unclear. In germline, CDR1 is LNHNV, CDR2 YYDKDF (reference sequence). This CDR3 is built from 14 residues. CDR3 in amino acids: CATSRTEFTAELFF. For the CDR3, the DNA is TGTGCCACCAGCAGAACGGAGTTCACCGCGGAGCTGTTTTTT.

Ten or more counts support this clonotype. The V gene is TRBV2, the J gene TRBJ1-1, with D perhaps matching TRBD1 (6 bases). CDR1 is SNHLY, CDR2 FYNNEI, per germline. V dropped 5 bases and J dropped 0 bases, with 10 bases sitting between them. This CDR3 region has 14 residues. Here the CDR3 reads CASSHRALNTEAFF. CDR3 DNA sequence: TGTGCCAGCAGTCACAGGGCCCTGAACACTGAAGCTTTCTTT. The full variable domain, completed using reference TRBV2 and TRBJ1-1, is EPEVTQTPSHQVTQMGQEVILRCVPISNHLYFYWYRQILGQKVEFLVSFYNNEISEKSEIFDDQFSVERPDGSNFTLKIRSTKLEDSAMYFCASSHRALNTEAFFGQGTRLTVV.

This clonotype was observed many times. This rearrangement joins TRBV27 to TRBJ1-6; 9 bases are shared with TRBD1. This CDR3 has 14 amino acids. The germline V gene encodes CDR1 MNHEY and CDR2 SMNVEV (reference sequence). V lost 7 bases to trimming and J lost 9 bases; unmatched junction nucleotides: 7. CDR3 protein: CASTPDRGPSPLHF. CDR3 in DNA: TGTGCCAGCACCCCGGACAGGGGACCTTCACCCCTCCACTTT.

Regarding this clonotype: A read error is possible here, since a much larger clone lies one base away. The chain links TRBV28 to TRBJ2-3; a possible D gene is TRBD1 (6 bases). Trimming cost V 3 bases and J 5 bases, with 12 bases left between them. In germline, CDR1 is MDHEN, CDR2 SYDVKM. This CDR3 contains 14 residues. CDR3 nucleotides: TGTGCCAGCAGTTTTCTGGGGGCGAGAGATACGCAGTATTTT. Translated: CASSFLGARDTQYF. Full variable domain (rest looked up from reference TRBV28 and TRBJ2-3): DVKVTQSSRYLVKRTGEKVFLECVQDMDHENMFWYRQDPGLGLRLIYFSYDVKMKEKGDIPEGYSVSREKKERFSLILESASTNQTSMYLCASSFLGARDTQYFGPGTRLTVL.

In its sample, this clonotype was seen a few times. This chain links TRBV4-1 with TRBJ2-5, with TRBD1 matching over 7 bases. The ends lost 2 bases at V and 4 bases at J; junction bases unmatched: 1. From germline, CDR1 is MGHRA and CDR2 YSYEKL. The CDR3 is 13 residues long. CDR3 loop: CASSQHRGETQYF. CDR3 nucleotide sequence: TGCGCCAGCAGCCAACACAGGGGAGAGACCCAGTACTTC.

The chain uses TRBV30 and TRBJ2-2; 12 bases align to TRBD1. This CDR3 has 15 residues. Per germline, CDR1 GTSNPN and CDR2 SVGIG (reference sequence). The V segment lost 3 bases and the J segment 16 bases; nucleotides outside the gene matches: 15. CDR3: CAWSIPGQGAYSTFF. The DNA of the CDR3 is TGTGCCTGGAGCATCCCGGGACAGGGGGCTTATAGTACGTTTTTT.

This rearrangement joins TRBV19 to TRBJ2-3; a weak D match, TRBD2 (5 bases). This CDR3 has 15 amino acids. Between the trimmed V and J ends, which lost 11 bases and 0 bases, there was a span of 18 bases. Germline CDR1 reads LNHDA; CDR2 reads SQIVND (reference sequence). The CDR3 protein is CAARRAAGSTDTQYF. The CDR3 coding sequence is TGTGCCGCCCGGCGGGCGGCCGGTAGCACAGATACGCAGTATTTT.

This clonotype was observed a handful of times. This chain connects TRBV3-1 to TRBJ1-1; TRBD1 agrees at 7 bases. Germline V gene sequence: CDR1 LGHDT, CDR2 YNNKEL (reference sequence). CDR3 length equals 15 residues. V shed 3 bases, J shed 4 bases, and the junction held 8 bases outside the gene matches. CDR3 sequence (DNA): TGTGCCAGCAGCCATCTTCGATCAGGGGGCACTGAAGCTTTCTTT. Protein product: CASSHLRSGGTEAFF.